This T cell receptor (beta chain) was observed in a study of shared clonotypes between healthy human individuals. Regarding the study as a whole: Only blood underwent sampling, and tissue repertoires likely differ.

CDR1 and CDR2 (germline): SEHNR, FQNEAQ (reference sequence). This CDR3 spans 15 amino acids. V shed 5 bases, J shed 2 bases, and the junction held 7 bases outside the gene matches. Clones were read by immunoSEQ multiplex PCR, and TCRdb kept only the in-frame ones, dropping some. Of over 850,000 clones in the sample, around three quarters were seen once. As concerns this clone: Antigen unknown.

This sequence originates from a man aged 18 to 29 in good health. Some clones in this sample may be carry-over from other donors' samples. Sequencing input: memory CD4+ T cells from PBMCs. Subset specified: CD45RA-negative fraction. The chain recombines TRBV7-9 with TRBJ2-3; 7 bases line up with TRBD1. DNA for the CDR3: TGTGCCAGCAGCCTAGGGGGCGGTAACACAGATACGCAGTATTTT. Encoded protein: CASSLGGGNTDTQYF.